This TCR beta chain was obtained from a study of shared clonotypes between healthy human individuals (dated by TCRdb to the early 2020s). Study-level background: A couple of women and a few men aged 18 to 49 years were included in the cohort. For each donor, CD4 naive and CD4 memory were each given three plates, CD8 naive was given two plates, and CD8 memory was given one plate. The study deeply sequenced blood TCR repertoires of 5 or 6 healthy adults to estimate repertoire size and the extent of clonotype sharing between individuals. To increase sequencing depth and limit assay-specific biases, TCR repertoire library preparation and sequencing were carried out by different laboratories using diverse techniques. Leukapheresis yielded between about 0.85 and 10 billion PBMCs per donor.

TCR CDR3 regions were amplified from genomic DNA by multiplex PCR using the deep immunoSEQ assay. Extracted genomic DNA from each cell subset was spread evenly across all wells of several immunoSEQ 96-well plates, with each plate serving as a replicate. Each replicate PCR for sorted subsets received around 200 ng genomic DNA, equal to roughly 29,000 T cell genomes. Purified libraries were measured with a Qubit 3.0 fluorometer, size-checked on a Bioanalyzer 2100, and measured again with the KAPA Library Quantification kit. Every immunoSEQ 96-well plate was sequenced on a separate single-read 150-cycle Illumina NextSeq 550 flow cell. The paper's processing steps were these. Because only junctional sequences without quality scores were contained in the immunoSEQ output, filtering matching that applied to full-length reads could not be performed. To assign V/J genes and CDR3, sequences were annotated using PyIR, a Python wrapper for IgBLAST v1.9, with IMGT germline references. Reads were removed for weak V/J assignments (E-value above 1e-6), missing CDR3, stop codons, out-of-frame junctions, or ambiguous translated residues. A V3J clonotype was defined by an identical inferred V gene, J gene, and CDR3 amino acid sequence. Percentage overlap between repertoires was computed as shared unique clonotypes divided by the size of the smaller repertoire. Richness of each repertoire was evaluated using RTK rarefaction, the Chao1 estimator, and Recon v2.1 estimates of unobserved clonotypes. For all TCRbeta clonotypes obtained by the gDNA method from four donors, generation probabilities were computed with OLGA. The table was pulled from immuneACCESS by TCRdb, which kept in-frame rearrangements only. Such tables lose some clones; where checked, under half of the loss comes from unresolved V genes, and the rest has no known cause. V and J calls and clone size are as listed in that table; D and trimming were resolved from the DNA. This sample lists 2 million to 2.5 million clones; 85% to 95% were detected once. 0.3% to 0.4% of the sample is taken by the ten largest.

A remark on this clone: The antigen it recognizes is unknown. Base-call qualities are not available, and no considerably larger clone is one nucleotide away.

General findings and caveats noted by the study authors: Because the study included a small number of donors, the genetic and exposure-history diversity represented was limited. Pairwise subsampling indicated that sequencing depth was expected to affect the degree of clonotype sharing among donors. Incomplete sequencing was indicated by rarefaction of sorted-subset datasets, despite the large sequencing depth. Naive subsets generally had larger estimated clonotype richness than memory subsets did. Compared with non-shared clonotypes, clonotypes shared by all four sorted-subset donors had higher generation probabilities. Only blood was sampled, and tissue TCR repertoires likely differ from those in blood. Across a handful of donors, roughly 5.4% of naive CD4, around 3.3% of naive CD8, under 2.5% of memory CD4, and roughly 0.41% of memory CD8 clonotypes were shared.

The donors were healthy, HIV-negative adults with no recently reported acute infections or vaccinations. Every donor was a Caucasian adult living in Nashville, Tennessee, USA. CD4+ T cells were enriched through magnetic negative selection, after which naive cells were positively selected on CD45RA and the remaining negative fraction served as the memory subset. Blood was collected by leukapheresis, and PBMCs were isolated by Ficoll-Histopaque density gradient centrifugation and then cryopreserved in liquid nitrogen vapor phase. Analytical flow cytometry was used to check the purity and quantity of each magnetically sorted T cell population. From each sorted fraction, genomic DNA was isolated and quantified by UV absorbance on a Nanodrop 2000c. The CDR3 starts with the cysteine, ends with the phenylalanine, and has 11 residues. CDR3 DNA only is kept here, 33 bases in frame from base 1. V and J lose 10 bases and 8 bases, and a span of 15 bases separates them. CDR1 and CDR2 are drawn from the germline V gene: MDHEN, SYDVKM.

Sequenced material: naive CD4+ T cells from PBMCs. Sample cell subset or site, as interpreted from the label and publication: CD45RA+ positively selected. The TCR was taken from a man younger than 30 in good health. Some clones in this sample may be carry-over from other donors' samples. This chain is built from TRBV28 and TRBJ2-7, with the D assignment possibly TRBD1 or TRBD2, given 5 matching bases for each. The CDR3 has the sequence CAIQREGQQYF. In nucleotides, the sequence is TGTGCCATCCAACGCGAGGGACAGCAGTACTTC.